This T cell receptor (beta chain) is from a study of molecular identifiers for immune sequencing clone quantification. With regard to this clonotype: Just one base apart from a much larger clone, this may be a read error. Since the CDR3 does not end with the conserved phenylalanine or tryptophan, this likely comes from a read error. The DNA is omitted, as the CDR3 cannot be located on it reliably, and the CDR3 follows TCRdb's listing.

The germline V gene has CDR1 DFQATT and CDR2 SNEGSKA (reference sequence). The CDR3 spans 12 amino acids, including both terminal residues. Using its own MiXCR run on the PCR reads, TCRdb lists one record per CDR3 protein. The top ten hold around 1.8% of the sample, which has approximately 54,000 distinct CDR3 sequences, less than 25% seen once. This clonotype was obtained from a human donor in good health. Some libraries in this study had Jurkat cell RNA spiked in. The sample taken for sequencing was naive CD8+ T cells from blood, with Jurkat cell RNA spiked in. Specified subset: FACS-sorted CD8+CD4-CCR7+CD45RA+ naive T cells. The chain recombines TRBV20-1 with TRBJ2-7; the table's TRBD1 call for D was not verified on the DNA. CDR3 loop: CSARTDGQSRYC.